Listed below are T cell receptor beta chains from one sample, sequenced in a study of human T cells and chemical hapten exposure. One entry per CDR3 protein results from TCRdb running MiXCR on the 5' RACE reads. The sample shows approximately 110,000 distinct CDR3 sequences, around a fifth of them seen only once. These receptor sequences come from a human donor in good health. Each CDR3 is given with its conserved first and last residue. The order of the fields is J gene, V gene, clone size, D gene, CDR3 protein, CDR3 DNA. D genes are given only for firm matches. Clone sizes are given selectively: once, few, many, or a class where the clone is expanded.

j_gene: TRBJ2-3; v_gene: TRBV28; abundance: few; d_gene: NA; CDR3aa: CASSRLSTDTQYF; CDR3nt: TGTGCCAGCAGTCGACTAAGCACAGATACGCAGTATTTT
j_gene: TRBJ2-6; v_gene: TRBV28; abundance: NA; d_gene: TRBD1; CDR3aa: CASSSLTGGASGANVLTF; CDR3nt: TGTGCCAGCAGTTCGCTGACAGGGGGCGCGTCCGGGGCCAACGTCCTGACTTTC
j_gene: TRBJ2-3; v_gene: TRBV20-1; abundance: NA; d_gene: TRBD2; CDR3aa: CSAPDRAGGGTDTQYF; CDR3nt: TGCAGTGCCCCCGATCGGGCGGGAGGGGGCACAGATACGCAGTATTTT
j_gene: TRBJ2-7; v_gene: TRBV3-1; abundance: NA; d_gene: TRBD2; CDR3aa: CASSSRTSEQYF; CDR3nt: TGTGCCAGCAGCTCCCGGACTAGCGAGCAGTACTTC
j_gene: TRBJ2-1; v_gene: TRBV7-9; abundance: NA; d_gene: TRBD2; CDR3aa: CASSPTTSGRFGEQFF; CDR3nt: TGTGCCAGCAGCCCGACAACTAGCGGGAGGTTCGGTGAGCAGTTCTTC
j_gene: TRBJ1-2; v_gene: TRBV30; abundance: NA; d_gene: NA; CDR3aa: CAWSVRFGGADGYTF; CDR3nt: TGTGCCTGGAGTGTACGTTTCGGGGGGGCTGATGGCTACACCTTC
j_gene: TRBJ2-2; v_gene: TRBV24-1; abundance: NA; d_gene: NA; CDR3aa: CATSDYEGWVAGELFF; CDR3nt: TGTGCCACCAGTGATTACGAGGGGTGGGTCGCCGGGGAGCTGTTTTTT
j_gene: TRBJ1-4; v_gene: TRBV28; abundance: NA; d_gene: NA; CDR3aa: CASGMPSRATF; CDR3nt: TGTGCCAGTGGGATGCCTTCCAGGGCAACTTTT
j_gene: TRBJ2-1; v_gene: TRBV7-2; abundance: NA; d_gene: TRBD2; CDR3aa: CASSLRHPGASGNNEQFF; CDR3nt: TGTGCCAGCAGCTTACGCCACCCTGGGGCTAGCGGGAACAATGAGCAGTTCTTC
j_gene: TRBJ1-3; v_gene: TRBV7-2; abundance: NA; d_gene: NA; CDR3aa: CASSLGGPGNTIYF; CDR3nt: TGTGCCAGCAGCTTAGGGGGGCCAGGAAACACCATATATTTT
j_gene: TRBJ1-5; v_gene: TRBV5-1; abundance: few; d_gene: TRBD1; CDR3aa: CASSLGTGAAGPQHF; CDR3nt: TGCGCCAGCAGCTTGGGTACAGGGGCCGCTGGGCCCCAGCATTTT
j_gene: TRBJ2-7; v_gene: TRBV28; abundance: few; d_gene: TRBD2; CDR3aa: CATKTSGGPYEQYF; CDR3nt: TGTGCCACTAAGACTAGCGGAGGGCCCTACGAGCAGTACTTC
j_gene: TRBJ2-1; v_gene: TRBV19; abundance: NA; d_gene: TRBD2; CDR3aa: CASRSAGGGYNEQFF; CDR3nt: TGTGCCAGTAGGAGTGCGGGAGGAGGGTACAATGAGCAGTTCTTC
j_gene: TRBJ2-1; v_gene: TRBV27; abundance: few; d_gene: TRBD2; CDR3aa: CASSFRTSAVLKNYNEQFF; CDR3nt: TGTGCCAGCAGTTTCCGGACTAGCGCCGTACTAAAGAATTACAATGAGCAGTTCTTC
j_gene: TRBJ2-5; v_gene: TRBV5-1; abundance: NA; d_gene: TRBD2; CDR3aa: CASSLELAGVLETQYF; CDR3nt: TGCGCCAGCAGCTTGGAGCTAGCGGGAGTATTAGAGACCCAGTACTTC
j_gene: TRBJ1-6; v_gene: TRBV3-1; abundance: few; d_gene: NA; CDR3aa: CASSQLRASRHF; CDR3nt: TGTGCCAGCAGCCAGTTAAGGGCGTCGAGACACTTT
j_gene: TRBJ2-2; v_gene: TRBV29-1; abundance: NA; d_gene: TRBD1; CDR3aa: CSVRGLSNTGELFF; CDR3nt: TGCAGCGTTAGGGGGCTGTCGAACACCGGGGAGCTGTTTTTT
j_gene: TRBJ2-1; v_gene: TRBV28; abundance: few; d_gene: TRBD2; CDR3aa: CASSTSGRTNEQFF; CDR3nt: TGTGCCAGCAGTACTAGCGGGAGGACCAATGAGCAGTTCTTC
j_gene: TRBJ1-2; v_gene: TRBV12-3/TRBV12-4; abundance: NA; d_gene: NA; CDR3aa: CDSSSPPGDGYTF; CDR3nt: TGTGACAGCAGTAGCCCGCCGGGTGATGGCTACACCTTC
j_gene: TRBJ1-3; v_gene: TRBV28; abundance: few; d_gene: NA; CDR3aa: CASSLRSAGGPIYF; CDR3nt: TGTGCCAGCAGTTTAAGGTCAGCGGGAGGACCCATATATTTT
j_gene: TRBJ2-1; v_gene: TRBV28; abundance: NA; d_gene: NA; CDR3aa: CASNGQGPNEQFF; CDR3nt: TGTGCCAGCAACGGGCAGGGGCCCAATGAGCAGTTCTTC
j_gene: TRBJ1-3; v_gene: TRBV6-5; abundance: NA; d_gene: NA; CDR3aa: CASSSGLSGNTIYF; CDR3nt: TGTGCCAGCAGTTCAGGGCTCTCTGGAAACACCATATATTTT
j_gene: TRBJ1-1; v_gene: TRBV27; abundance: NA; d_gene: NA; CDR3aa: CASSLSSGRFELSSEAFF; CDR3nt: TGTGCCAGCAGTTTATCGTCGGGTAGGTTCGAGTTATCGAGTGAAGCTTTCTTT
j_gene: TRBJ1-1; v_gene: TRBV18; abundance: NA; d_gene: TRBD1; CDR3aa: CASSPRGTAEAFF; CDR3nt: TGTGCCAGCTCACCACGGGGGACAGCTGAAGCTTTCTTT
j_gene: TRBJ2-7; v_gene: TRBV29-1; abundance: NA; d_gene: TRBD1; CDR3aa: CSAGTGTGGEQYF; CDR3nt: TGCAGCGCCGGGACAGGGACAGGAGGCGAGCAGTACTTC
j_gene: TRBJ1-1; v_gene: TRBV15; abundance: NA; d_gene: TRBD1; CDR3aa: CATSRRQGADAFF; CDR3nt: TGTGCCACCAGCAGAAGACAGGGGGCCGACGCTTTCTTT
j_gene: TRBJ1-1; v_gene: TRBV5-5; abundance: few; d_gene: NA; CDR3aa: CASSLVLLNTEAFF; CDR3nt: TGTGCCAGCAGCTTGGTCCTCTTGAACACTGAAGCTTTCTTT
j_gene: TRBJ1-4; v_gene: TRBV6-5; abundance: NA; d_gene: NA; CDR3aa: CASSYRPLYEKLFF; CDR3nt: TGTGCCAGCAGTTACCGCCCCCTTTATGAAAAACTGTTTTTT
j_gene: TRBJ2-5; v_gene: TRBV6-2/TRBV6-3; abundance: NA; d_gene: NA; CDR3aa: CASSYAGPLPETQYF; CDR3nt: TGTGCCAGCAGTTACGCGGGGCCGCTACCAGAGACCCAGTACTTC
j_gene: TRBJ1-5; v_gene: TRBV7-2; abundance: NA; d_gene: NA; CDR3aa: CASSFQLHQPQHF; CDR3nt: TGTGCCAGCAGCTTTCAGCTCCATCAGCCCCAGCATTTT
j_gene: TRBJ2-3; v_gene: TRBV27; abundance: NA; d_gene: NA; CDR3aa: CASSPRDFADTQYF; CDR3nt: TGTGCCAGCAGTCCCCGGGACTTCGCAGATACGCAGTATTTT
j_gene: TRBJ1-1; v_gene: TRBV6-5; abundance: few; d_gene: TRBD1; CDR3aa: CASSYSGVVGTGGLEAFF; CDR3nt: TGTGCCAGCAGTTACTCCGGCGTGGTCGGGACAGGGGGACTTGAAGCTTTCTTT
j_gene: TRBJ2-5; v_gene: TRBV11-2; abundance: NA; d_gene: NA; CDR3aa: CASSPSGFQETQYF; CDR3nt: TGTGCCAGCAGCCCCTCAGGGTTCCAAGAGACCCAGTACTTC
j_gene: TRBJ2-1; v_gene: TRBV4-1; abundance: few; d_gene: NA; CDR3aa: CASSQAGLHSYNEQFF; CDR3nt: TGCGCCAGCAGCCAGGCGGGACTCCACTCCTACAATGAGCAGTTCTTC
j_gene: TRBJ2-7; v_gene: TRBV7-2; abundance: NA; d_gene: NA; CDR3aa: CASSLRFRVGAYEQYF; CDR3nt: TGTGCCAGCAGCTTAAGGTTCCGGGTAGGGGCCTACGAGCAGTACTTC
j_gene: TRBJ2-7; v_gene: TRBV18; abundance: NA; d_gene: TRBD1; CDR3aa: CASSTTGNSYEQYF; CDR3nt: TGTGCCAGCTCAACGACAGGGAACTCCTACGAGCAGTACTTC
j_gene: TRBJ1-1; v_gene: TRBV10-2; abundance: NA; d_gene: NA; CDR3aa: CASSESTYSNTEAFF; CDR3nt: TGCGCCAGCAGTGAGTCGACCTATTCGAACACTGAAGCTTTCTTT
j_gene: TRBJ2-1; v_gene: TRBV20-1; abundance: few; d_gene: TRBD2; CDR3aa: CSARPGGAEQFF; CDR3nt: TGCAGTGCCCGCCCGGGGGGTGCTGAGCAGTTCTTC
j_gene: TRBJ2-7; v_gene: TRBV7-9; abundance: few; d_gene: NA; CDR3aa: CASSLDLRSPRSEQYF; CDR3nt: TGTGCCAGCAGCTTAGATTTGAGGTCCCCACGATCCGAGCAGTACTTC
j_gene: TRBJ1-6; v_gene: TRBV7-9; abundance: few; d_gene: NA; CDR3aa: CASIKDTDNSPLHF; CDR3nt: TGTGCCAGCATCAAGGACACGGATAATTCACCCCTCCACTTT
j_gene: TRBJ2-7; v_gene: TRBV11-2; abundance: NA; d_gene: NA; CDR3aa: CASSLIRHYEQYF; CDR3nt: TGTGCCAGCAGCTTAATTCGTCACTACGAGCAGTACTTC
j_gene: TRBJ1-4; v_gene: TRBV7-9; abundance: few; d_gene: NA; CDR3aa: CASSLAAAEKLFF; CDR3nt: TGTGCCAGCAGCTTAGCTGCGGCTGAAAAACTGTTTTTT
j_gene: TRBJ2-7; v_gene: TRBV29-1; abundance: NA; d_gene: NA; CDR3aa: CSVEEGTQYEQYF; CDR3nt: TGCAGCGTTGAAGAGGGGACACAATACGAGCAGTACTTC
j_gene: TRBJ2-7; v_gene: TRBV30; abundance: few; d_gene: NA; CDR3aa: CAAESGTDSSYEQYF; CDR3nt: TGTGCCGCCGAATCCGGGACCGATAGCTCCTACGAGCAGTACTTC
j_gene: TRBJ1-3; v_gene: TRBV7-3; abundance: few; d_gene: NA; CDR3aa: CASSLITAGDTGNTIYF; CDR3nt: TGTGCCAGCAGCTTAATCACGGCAGGGGATACTGGAAACACCATATATTTT
j_gene: TRBJ1-1; v_gene: TRBV27; abundance: NA; d_gene: TRBD1; CDR3aa: CASSLSSPDRATEAFF; CDR3nt: TGTGCCAGCAGTTTATCGTCCCCGGACAGGGCCACTGAAGCTTTCTTT
j_gene: TRBJ2-7; v_gene: TRBV5-1; abundance: few; d_gene: NA; CDR3aa: CASSLGGVTYEQYF; CDR3nt: TGCGCCAGCAGCTTGGGCGGGGTTACCTACGAGCAGTACTTC
j_gene: TRBJ2-1; v_gene: TRBV29-1; abundance: few; d_gene: TRBD2; CDR3aa: CSVEGAREGVNEQFF; CDR3nt: TGCAGCGTTGAAGGGGCGCGGGAGGGCGTCAATGAGCAGTTCTTC
j_gene: TRBJ2-1; v_gene: TRBV10-1; abundance: few; d_gene: NA; CDR3aa: CTSSEDTFPYNEQFF; CDR3nt: TGCACCAGCAGTGAAGACACTTTTCCATACAATGAGCAGTTCTTC
j_gene: TRBJ2-2; v_gene: TRBV19; abundance: NA; d_gene: NA; CDR3aa: CASSIAGATGELFF; CDR3nt: TGTGCCAGTAGTATAGCGGGCGCAACCGGGGAGCTGTTTTTT
j_gene: TRBJ2-7; v_gene: TRBV11-2; abundance: NA; d_gene: TRBD2; CDR3aa: CATSRVAGEHSYEQYF; CDR3nt: TGTGCCACCAGCAGGGTAGCGGGAGAGCACTCCTACGAGCAGTACTTC
j_gene: TRBJ2-6; v_gene: TRBV28; abundance: few; d_gene: NA; CDR3aa: CASSLNNRVTGANVLTF; CDR3nt: TGTGCCAGCAGTTTAAATAACAGGGTAACTGGGGCCAACGTCCTGACTTTC
j_gene: TRBJ1-4; v_gene: TRBV20-1; abundance: few; d_gene: TRBD1; CDR3aa: CSARDRGTGEKLFF; CDR3nt: TGCAGTGCTAGGGACAGGGGAACGGGTGAAAAACTGTTTTTT